This TCR beta chain comes out of a study of cytomegalovirus exposure and HLA in healthy donors. Use of 60 Vbeta and 13 Jbeta primers characterized the PCR. Clones were read by immunoSEQ multiplex PCR, and TCRdb kept only the in-frame ones, dropping some. The data hold approximately 150,000 clones, with around 65% observed a single time. Germline CDR1 is ENHRY and CDR2 is SYGVKD. The CDR3 length is 14 residues. The J segment lost 5 bases and the V segment lost 8 bases, leaving 6 bases of the junction unmatched. The gene calls are TRBV10-3 and TRBJ2-5, with TRBD1 matching over 12 bases. The source material was PBMCs. The source of this sequence is a male donor in good health and CMV-seronegative. This CDR3 is CAIGGDRGRETQYF. The CDR3 region has the DNA TGTGCCATCGGCGGGGACAGGGGGCGCGAGACCCAGTACTTC.